The 3 T cell receptor beta chains reported below all come from one sample, sequenced in a study of STAT3 mutations in large granular lymphocyte leukemia. Whole-study findings and limits: Every T-cell large granular lymphocyte leukemia patient had at least one immunodominant TCR beta clonotype.

The repertoire was sequenced with immunoSEQ multiplex PCR; TCRdb's copy has only in-frame clones and lacks some. The table shows some 9,800 clones, with about 85% occurring only once. These receptors' antigens are unknown. Sequencing input: peripheral blood mononuclear cells. These receptors came from a man between 60 and 70 years old with T-cell large granular lymphocyte leukemia. Some clones in this sample may be carry-over from other donors' samples.

This sequence joins TRBV30 and TRBJ1-1; D perhaps matches TRBD1 (6 bases). Germline V gene sequence: CDR1 GTSNPN, CDR2 SVGIG (reference sequence). The CDR3 is 14 amino acids. The CDR3 nucleotides read TGTGCAAGGAGGACGGGGGCCAAGAACACTGAAGCTTTCTTT. Translating it yields CARRTGAKNTEAFF. Variable domain in full (rest from reference TRBV30 and TRBJ1-1): SQTIHQWPATLVQPVGSPLSLECTVEGTSNPNLYWYRQAAGRGLQLLFYSVGIGQISSEVPQNLSASRPQDRQFILSSKKLLLSDSGFYLCARRTGAKNTEAFFGQGTRLTVV.

The V call is TRBV28, the J call TRBJ1-6; D not certain. V dropped 10 bases and J dropped 9 bases, with 22 bases sitting between them. This CDR3 contains 15 residues. Germline-derived CDR1 and CDR2 are MDHEN and SYDVKM. Written as DNA, the CDR3 is TGTGCCACCAAATTATGGACCCCTGTCGGTTCACCCCTCCACTTT. It yields the protein CATKLWTPVGSPLHF. Supplemented by reference TRBV28 and TRBJ1-6, the full variable domain reads DVKVTQSSRYLVKRTGEKVFLECVQDMDHENMFWYRQDPGLGLRLIYFSYDVKMKEKGDIPEGYSVSREKKERFSLILESASTNQTSMYLCATKLWTPVGSPLHFGNGTRLTVT.

The chain employs TRBV5-1 and TRBJ2-7; D not resolved. The CDR3 length is 15 residues. CDR1 is SGHRS and CDR2 is YFSETQ in the germline V gene. Trimming pared 4 bases from V and 4 bases from J, leaving 18 bases between. CDR3 sequence reads: CASSEERPPDYEQYF. DNA for the CDR3: TGCGCCAGCAGCGAGGAGCGCCCGCCCGATTACGAGCAGTACTTC.